This TCR beta chain appears in the sequencing data of a study of glioma-infiltrating T cells after dendritic cell vaccination. Study-level background: Patients received three intradermal dendritic cell vaccine injections at biweekly intervals.

Sequencing used immunoSEQ multiplex PCR; TCRdb keeps in-frame clones, though not all of them. The sample lists tens of thousands of clones, roughly 90% occurring once. The length of the CDR3 is 14 residues. V shed 6 bases and J shed 4 bases, with 17 bases lying between them. Germline CDR1 reads SGHRS; CDR2 reads YFSETQ. Sequences were derived from blood, sampled before dendritic cell vaccination. This chain uses TRBV5-1 with TRBJ2-7; D perhaps matches TRBD1 (6 bases). The sequence was obtained from a human donor with glioblastoma. The CDR3 loop is CASMRPGQNYEQYF. In DNA form, the CDR3 reads TGCGCCAGCATGAGACCGGGACAAAATTACGAGCAGTACTTC.